This TCR beta chain was identified during a study of T cells in Graves' hyperthyroidism and ophthalmopathy. Authors of the study amplified TCR beta CDR3 regions from RNA transcripts. HTBI primers drove first-round RT-PCR of the TCR CDR3. TCRdb processed the multiplex PCR reads anew with MiXCR; each CDR3 protein has one entry. The repertoire holds some 760,000 distinct CDR3 sequences, 14% seen once, with around 9.6% in the top ten. This CDR3 contains 16 residues. CDR1 SGHTA and CDR2 FQGTGA come from the germline V gene. Orbital computed tomography, thyroid ultrasound, serum thyroxine and TRAb, and clinical symptoms together informed the diagnoses. Cells are PBMCs isolated from 10 ml of fresh blood. This clonotype was found a few times. This sequence may be a read error, since a much larger clone differs from it by one base.

The TCR sequence derives from a young woman with Graves' hyperthyroidism. The chain carries TRBV7-3 and TRBJ2-1, with TRBD2 matching over 7 bases. Input material: blood. The CDR3, as DNA: TGTGCCAGCAGCTTAACTAGCGGGCTTTCCTGCAATGAGCAGTTCTTC. Amino acids: CASSLTSGLSCNEQFF.